This paragraph covers one T cell receptor (beta chain) sequence. Profiled with immunoSEQ multiplex PCR; TCRdb holds only in-frame clones, not every one. The sample consists of approximately 20,000 clones, around 83% of them appearing once. The source of the sample is a study of somatic mutations in cytotoxic T cells in rheumatoid arthritis. Germline V gene sequence: CDR1 LNHDA, CDR2 SQIVND (reference sequence). The CDR3 spans 15 residues. V dropped 1 base and J dropped 0 bases, with 7 bases sitting between them. The gene calls are TRBV19 and TRBJ1-5; the D gene is possibly TRBD1 (5 bases). This sequence was found in an adult with rheumatoid arthritis. The sequenced sample was CD8+ T cells sorted from blood. CDR3 DNA sequence: TGTGCCAGTAGTATAGGGGACGGTAGCAATCAGCCCCAGCATTTT. It yields the protein CASSIGDGSNQPQHF.